Shown below are 20 T cell receptor beta chains from a single sample sequenced in a study of OX40 agonist ivuxolimab in advanced cancers. TCRdb's table, derived via immunoSEQ multiplex PCR, lists solely in-frame clones and lacks some. This sample yields about 10,000 clones, of which about three quarters are seen a single time; over 25% belongs to the top ten. Here the sequenced sample was CD4+ or CD8+ T cells sorted from blood, taken in a trial of the OX40 agonist ivuxolimab. All receptors come from an adult with an advanced solid tumor such as melanoma, head and neck, liver or kidney cancer.

This clone was seen a single time. The chain employs TRBV28 and TRBJ1-5; D is ambiguous. Germline V lookup: CDR1 MDHEN, CDR2 SYDVKM. This CDR3 is built from 15 residues. V shed 6 bases and J shed 2 bases, with 14 bases lying between them. The CDR3: CASSLMALGNQPQHF. DNA of the CDR3: TGTGCCAGCAGCCTTATGGCGCTTGGCAATCAGCCCCAGCATTTT.

The V gene is TRBV7-3, the J gene TRBJ2-5; the D gene is possibly TRBD1 (6 bases). Per germline, CDR1 SGHTA and CDR2 FQGTGA. The CDR3 totals 18 residues. Trimming removed 6 bases at V and 2 bases at J, with 25 bases between. The CDR3: CASSLWGPPGAGQETQYF. CDR3 coding DNA: TGTGCCAGCAGTCTATGGGGACCTCCAGGGGCCGGACAAGAGACCCAGTACTTC.

CDR3 residues: CASSLAYRDRGYEQYF. For the CDR3, the DNA is TGTGCCAGCAGCTTAGCGTACCGGGACAGGGGATACGAGCAGTACTTC. The V and J genes are TRBV7-9 and TRBJ2-7, with TRBD1 matching 10 bases. In germline, CDR1 is SEHNR, CDR2 FQNEAQ (reference sequence). This CDR3 has 16 residues. V was clipped by 0 bases and J by 4 bases; unmatched bases: 6.

The rearrangement uses TRBV4-1 and TRBJ2-1, with a tentative D call TRBD2 (5 bases). The CDR3 sequence is 16 residues long. V was shortened by 3 bases and J by 5 bases, with 17 bases between the two germline ends. Germline values: CDR1 MGHRA, CDR2 YSYEKL. The chain's CDR3 is CASSQAGLPPNNEQFF. The CDR3 coding sequence is TGCGCCAGCAGCCAGGCGGGCCTCCCCCCTAACAATGAGCAGTTCTTC.

Turning to this clone: At one of its ends the junction is not consistent with the germline gene, which may arise from a read error. This same CDR3 is encoded by further DNA sequences in the sample. The V call is TRBV5-1, the J call TRBJ1-1; D might be TRBD1 (6 bases). Germline CDR1 and CDR2: SGHRS and YFSETQ. The length of the CDR3 is 16 residues. CDR3 residues: CASSLGGTTVNTEAFF. The CDR3 DNA follows: TGCGCTAGCAGCTTGGGTGGGACAACGGTGAACACTGAAGCTTTCTTT.

The rearrangement uses TRBV6-5 and TRBJ2-3; D remains ambiguous. CDR3 length: 13 amino acids. V was shortened by 5 bases and J by 2 bases, with 8 bases between the two germline ends. CDR1 and CDR2 (germline): MNHEY, SVGAGI. Here the CDR3 reads CASSLTFTDTQYF. In nucleotides, the CDR3 is TGTGCCAGCAGTCTGACCTTCACAGATACGCAGTATTTT.

This clone was seen a single time. This chain links TRBV2 with TRBJ2-2; 7 nucleotides match TRBD1. Germline loops: CDR1 SNHLY, CDR2 FYNNEI. The trim removed 8 bases at V and 0 bases at J, leaving 12 bases unmatched. This CDR3 region has 17 residues. DNA of the CDR3: TGTGCCAGCGGAGGACAGGAAGTAACTGCGAACACCGGGGAGCTGTTTTTT. This gives the protein CASGGQEVTANTGELFF.

The genes are TRBV27 and TRBJ2-1; 7 nucleotides agree with TRBD2. Germline V lookup: CDR1 MNHEY, CDR2 SMNVEV (reference sequence). The CDR3 sequence is 14 residues long. The J segment lost 6 bases and the V segment lost 3 bases, leaving 5 bases of the junction unmatched. CDR3 loop: CASSLGGGRNEQFF. In nucleotides, the CDR3 is TGTGCCAGCAGTTTGGGGGGAGGGCGCAATGAGCAGTTCTTC.

This rearrangement joins TRBV15 to TRBJ2-1; TRBD2 matches 7 bases. This CDR3 has 15 amino acids. Looked up from germline, CDR1 is LNHNV and CDR2 is YYDKDF (reference sequence). With V trimmed by 8 bases and J by 5 bases, 12 bases remained unmatched. The CDR3 loop is CATQPGTTTHNEQFF. The CDR3 coding sequence is TGTGCCACCCAACCCGGGACTACTACCCACAATGAGCAGTTCTTC.

About this clone: At one of its ends the junction is not consistent with the germline gene, which may arise from a read error. The chain is built from TRBV27 and TRBJ2-7, with 12 nucleotides matching TRBD2. Germline CDR1 reads MNHEY; CDR2 reads SMNVEV (reference sequence). The CDR3 contains 17 residues. CDR3 amino acids: CASSFRGTSGFSYERYF. Here the CDR3 DNA reads TGTGCCAGCAGTTTTCGGGGGACTAGCGGGTTCTCCTACGAGCGGTACTTC.

V is TRBV4-1 and J is TRBJ1-2; D is unclear. From germline, CDR1 is MGHRA and CDR2 YSYEKL. V shed 0 bases and J shed 9 bases, with 11 bases lying between them. The CDR3 is 13 amino acids. The CDR3 DNA reads TGCGCCAGCAGCCAAGATCTCGGGAACCGCTACACCTTC. Amino acids: CASSQDLGNRYTF.

This clone appeared a few times. The V call is TRBV27, the J call TRBJ1-1, with a possible D match to TRBD1 (6 bases). Trimming pared 2 bases from V and 5 bases from J, leaving 15 bases between. The length of the CDR3 is 15 residues. CDR1 and CDR2 from the germline V gene are MNHEY and SMNVEV (reference sequence). The CDR3: CASSLMALGGTEAFF. CDR3 DNA: TGTGCCAGCAGTTTAATGGCCCTAGGGGGGACTGAAGCTTTCTTT.

The chain joins TRBV7-9 to TRBJ2-7; D perhaps matches TRBD1 (6 bases). Germline loops: CDR1 SEHNR, CDR2 FQNEAQ (reference sequence). With 5 bases removed from V and 0 bases from J, the gap between germline ends came to 8 bases. This CDR3 region has 13 residues. CDR3 nucleotides: TGTGCCAGCAGCCCGGACAGCTCCTACGAGCAGTACTTC. It codes for CASSPDSSYEQYF. Variable domain in full (rest from reference TRBV7-9 and TRBJ2-7): DTGVSQNPRHKITKRGQNVTFRCDPISEHNRLYWYRQTLGQGPEFLTYFQNEAQLEKSRLLSDRFSAERPKGSFSTLEIQRTEQGDSAMYLCASSPDSSYEQYFGPGTRLTVT.

This chain uses TRBV7-9 with TRBJ1-2; possible D gene TRBD1, 5 bases. The germline V gene encodes CDR1 SEHNR and CDR2 FQNEAQ (reference sequence). The CDR3 totals 13 residues. Trimming left V 1 base short and J 6 bases short, with 9 bases between. CDR3 residues: CASSLGGRNGYTF. Here the CDR3 DNA reads TGTGCCAGCAGCTTAGGGGGGAGGAATGGCTACACCTTC.

This clone has only a few counts. The gene calls are TRBV29-1 and TRBJ1-2; D unclear. CDR3 length: 9 residues. Germline V gives CDR1 SQVTM, CDR2 ANQGSEA. The CDR3 nucleotides are TGCACCCTAGGAGACGGCTACACCTTC. Translating it yields CTLGDGYTF.

This chain uses TRBV30 with TRBJ2-2; 12 bases fit TRBD2. The germline V gene has CDR1 GTSNPN and CDR2 SVGIG (reference sequence). With 2 bases clipped from V and 7 bases from J, the junction kept 5 bases outside the gene matches. This CDR3 has 15 amino acids. CDR3 coding DNA: TGTGCCTGGAGTAGACTAGCGGGAGAGGTCGGGGAGCTGTTTTTT. It is translated as CAWSRLAGEVGELFF.

The chain carries TRBV10-3 and TRBJ2-3; D unresolved. The CDR3 is 12 residues long. Germline V gene data show CDR1 as ENHRY and CDR2 as SYGVKD. V lost 9 bases and J lost 7, with 14 bases in between. For the CDR3, the DNA is TGTGCCATAGGCTCGGGCGAAAATACGCAGTATTTT. It specifies CAIGSGENTQYF.

The chain links TRBV7-9 to TRBJ2-7; TRBD1 matches 11 bases. Losses at the gene ends were 5 bases for V and 5 bases for J; bases not matched to a gene: 5. This CDR3 has 14 amino acids. Germline lookup yields CDR1 SEHNR and CDR2 FQNEAQ (reference sequence). DNA for the CDR3: TGTGCCAGCAGCCCCAGGACAGGGGGCGACGAGCAGTACTTC. Encoded protein: CASSPRTGGDEQYF. The whole variable domain, filled in from reference TRBV7-9 and TRBJ2-7, reads DTGVSQNPRHKITKRGQNVTFRCDPISEHNRLYWYRQTLGQGPEFLTYFQNEAQLEKSRLLSDRFSAERPKGSFSTLEIQRTEQGDSAMYLCASSPRTGGDEQYFGPGTRLTVT.

This clone showed up just a few times. J is TRBJ1-2 and V is TRBV4-1; 9 bases align to TRBD1. The germline V gene encodes CDR1 MGHRA and CDR2 YSYEKL. This CDR3 region has 13 residues. Trimming took 4 bases from V and 9 from J; bases not matched to a gene: 6. The CDR3 loop is CASSRTGGGSYTF. DNA for the CDR3: TGCGCCAGCAGCCGAACAGGGGGCGGGAGCTACACCTTC.

The chain links TRBV7-9 to TRBJ1-1; D gene unclear. Germline V lookup: CDR1 SEHNR, CDR2 FQNEAQ (reference sequence). This CDR3 is 18 amino acids long. The V end lost 5 bases, the J end lost 3 bases, and 25 bases lay between the germline ends. Here the CDR3 reads CASSPQRAGLMRDTEAFF. DNA of the CDR3: TGTGCCAGCAGCCCTCAGCGAGCGGGTCTTATGAGGGACACTGAAGCTTTCTTT.